This T cell receptor (beta chain) was sequenced for a study of shared clonotypes between healthy human individuals (TCRdb year 2020). About the full investigation: Three men and two women, aged 18 to 49 years, made up the cohort. Different laboratories and diverse techniques were used to prepare libraries and sequence TCR repertoires, to increase sequencing depth and limit assay-specific biases. Blood TCR repertoires of five healthy adults were deeply sequenced to estimate repertoire size and the extent of clonotype sharing between individuals. Between about 0.85 and 9.5 billion PBMCs per donor were obtained by leukapheresis.

This clone was observed a few times. Its binding antigen is unknown. No base quality information exists; no much larger clone differs at one position. TCR CDR3 regions were amplified from genomic DNA by multiplex PCR using the deep immunoSEQ assay. Extracted genomic DNA from each cell subset was spread evenly across all wells of several immunoSEQ 96-well plates, with each plate serving as a replicate. For unsorted PBMC, 250 to 350 ng of genomic DNA, equivalent to tens of thousands of T cell genomes, went into each replicate PCR. Unsorted PBMC genomic DNA was sequenced across ten immunoSEQ deep assay plates. The purified libraries were quantified using a Qubit 3.0 fluorometer, sized with a Bioanalyzer 2100, and then quantified again using the KAPA Library Quantification kit. Every immunoSEQ 96-well plate was sequenced on a separate single-read 150-cycle Illumina NextSeq 550 flow cell. In the original analysis: Because only junctional sequences without quality scores were contained in the immunoSEQ output, filtering matching that applied to full-length reads could not be performed. Sequences were annotated with PyIR, a Python wrapper for IgBLAST v1.9, using IMGT germline references to assign V/J genes and CDR3. Reads were filtered out if the reads had weak V/J assignments (E-value above 1e-6), no CDR3, stop codons, out-of-frame junctions, or ambiguous translated residues. V3J clonotypes were defined as sequences sharing an identical inferred V gene, J gene, and CDR3 amino acid sequence. Percentage overlap between repertoires was calculated by dividing the number of shared unique clonotypes by the size of the smaller repertoire. Richness of each repertoire was evaluated using RTK rarefaction, the Chao1 estimator, and Recon v2.1 estimates of unobserved clonotypes. Sourced from immuneACCESS, this table was stored by TCRdb with only in-frame sequences that have V and J called. A share of the clones is absent; for the studies checked, an unresolved V gene accounts for under half, and the remainder has no known explanation. V and J calls and clone size come straight from that table; D and trimming were deduced from the DNA. The sample records some 470,000 clones, about 82% of which are singletons. The ten most abundant clones make up around 13% of the sample.

Trimming costs V 2 bases and J 1 base, and their ends lie 3 bases apart. The CDR3, cysteine through phenylalanine, is 12 amino acids long. Left in the record is the CDR3 DNA by itself, 36 bases read in frame from the first base. From a lookup of the germline V gene, CDR1 and CDR2 are MNHNS and SASEGT. Summary of the overall study and its limitations: Pairwise subsampling led to the expectation that sequencing depth would affect the degree of clonotype sharing among donors. Sampling was restricted to blood, and TCR repertoires in tissues likely differ from the TCR repertoires found in blood. Because the study included only a small number of donors, the genetic and exposure-history diversity represented was limited.

The donors were healthy, HIV-negative adults who had no recently reported acute infections or vaccinations. All donors were Caucasian adults living in Nashville, Tennessee, USA. For unsorted samples, tens of millions of PBMCs were counted and genomic DNA was extracted with the QIAamp DNA Blood Mini kit. Blood was collected by leukapheresis, and PBMCs were isolated by Ficoll-Histopaque density gradient centrifugation and then cryopreserved in liquid nitrogen vapor phase. This receptor was obtained from a woman aged 40 to 50 in good health. Some clones in this sample may be carry-over from other donors' samples. The chain links TRBV6-1 with TRBJ2-7; the D gene cannot be resolved reliably. Material: PBMCs. CDR3 sequence: CASSELSYEQYF. At the DNA level, the sequence is TGTGCCAGCAGTGAACTGTCCTACGAGCAGTACTTC.